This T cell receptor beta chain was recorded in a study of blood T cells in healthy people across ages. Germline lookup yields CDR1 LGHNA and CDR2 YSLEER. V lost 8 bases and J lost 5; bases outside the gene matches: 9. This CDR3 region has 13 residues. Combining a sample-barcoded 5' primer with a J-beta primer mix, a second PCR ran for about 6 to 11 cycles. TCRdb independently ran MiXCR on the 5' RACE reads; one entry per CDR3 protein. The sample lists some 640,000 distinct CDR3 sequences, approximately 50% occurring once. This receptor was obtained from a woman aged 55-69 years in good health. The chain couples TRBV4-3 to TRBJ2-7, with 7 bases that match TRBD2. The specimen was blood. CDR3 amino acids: CASGPRETDEQYF. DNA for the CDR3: TGCGCCAGCGGCCCGCGGGAGACCGACGAGCAGTACTTC.